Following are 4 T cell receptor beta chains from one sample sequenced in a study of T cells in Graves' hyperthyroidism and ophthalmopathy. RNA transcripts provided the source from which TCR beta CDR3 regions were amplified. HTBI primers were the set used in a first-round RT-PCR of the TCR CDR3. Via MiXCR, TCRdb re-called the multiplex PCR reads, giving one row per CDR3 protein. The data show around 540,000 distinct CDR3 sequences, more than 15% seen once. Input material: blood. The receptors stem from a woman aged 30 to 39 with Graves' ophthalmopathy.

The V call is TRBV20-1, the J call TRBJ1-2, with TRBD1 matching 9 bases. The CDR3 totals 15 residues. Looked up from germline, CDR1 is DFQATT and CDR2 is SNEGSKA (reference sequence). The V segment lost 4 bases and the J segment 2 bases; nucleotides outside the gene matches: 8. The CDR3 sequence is CSATEQGATNYGYTF. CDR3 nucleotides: TGCAGTGCTACGGAACAGGGGGCCACCAACTATGGCTACACCTTC.

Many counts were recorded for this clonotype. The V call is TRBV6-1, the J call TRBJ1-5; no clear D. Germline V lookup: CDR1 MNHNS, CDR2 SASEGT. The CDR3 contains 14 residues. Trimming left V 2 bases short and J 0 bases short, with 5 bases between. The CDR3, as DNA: TGTGCCAGCAGTGAACATACTAGCAATCAGCCCCAGCATTTT. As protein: CASSEHTSNQPQHF.

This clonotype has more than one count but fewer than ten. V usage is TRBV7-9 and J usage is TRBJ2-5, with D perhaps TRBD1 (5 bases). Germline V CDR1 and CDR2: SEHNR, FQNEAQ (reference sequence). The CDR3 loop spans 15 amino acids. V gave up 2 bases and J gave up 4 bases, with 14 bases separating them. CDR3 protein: CASSLSRVNRETQYF. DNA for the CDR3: TGTGCCAGCAGCTTAAGCAGGGTGAACCGAGAGACCCAGTACTTC.

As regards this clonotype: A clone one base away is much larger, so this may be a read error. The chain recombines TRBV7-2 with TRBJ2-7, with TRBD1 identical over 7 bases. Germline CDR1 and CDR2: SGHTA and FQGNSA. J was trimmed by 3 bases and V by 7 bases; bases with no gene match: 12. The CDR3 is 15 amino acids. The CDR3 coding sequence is TGTGCCAGCAACTCACCGGGACAGAGATACTACGAGCAGTACTTC. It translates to CASNSPGQRYYEQYF. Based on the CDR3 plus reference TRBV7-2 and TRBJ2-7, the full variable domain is GAGVSQSPSNKVTEKGKDVELRCDPISGHTALYWYRQSLGQGLEFLIYFQGNSAPDKSGLPSDRFSAERTGGSVSTLTIQRTQQEDSAVYLCASNSPGQRYYEQYFGPGTRLTVT.